The following is a TCR beta chain sequence with its context. The data stem from a study of T cell repertoires in cytomegalovirus infection. TCRdb processed the reads anew with MiXCR; each CDR3 protein has one entry. Among around 740,000 distinct CDR3 sequences listed, 35% were seen once. The V and J ends lost 6 bases and 2 bases, in that order; junction bases with no gene match: 9. The germline V gene encodes CDR1 MNHEY and CDR2 SVGAGI. The CDR3 loop spans 15 amino acids. The sequenced sample was PBMCs. The chain combines TRBV6-5 with TRBJ2-7; the match to TRBD2 covers 8 bases. The source is a human donor in good health (CMV status not recorded). Some clones in this sample may be carry-over from other donors' samples. CDR3 amino acids: CASSRVSGAPYEQYF. The CDR3 DNA sequence: TGTGCCAGCAGCCGGGTTAGCGGGGCGCCCTACGAGCAGTACTTC.